This T cell receptor beta chain was identified in a study of tumor and adjacent non-tumor tissue in lung cancer. This clonotype was found a few times. A modified ARM-PCR protocol with three rounds of nested PCR amplified TCRbeta. Each CDR3 protein gets one entry after TCRdb re-called the multiplex PCR reads with MiXCR. The sample consists of about 43,000 distinct CDR3 sequences, 60% of them appearing once. This CDR3 comprises 12 residues. Germline CDR1 is WSHSY and CDR2 is SAAADI. V was cut by 7 bases and J by 0 bases, with 5 bases left in between. This sample's RNA came from whole unsorted tissue. The normal lung tissue was taken more than 3 cm from the tumor edge.

This sequence joins TRBV10-2 and TRBJ2-3; the D is unclear. This receptor was identified in a man aged 45-65 years with non-small cell lung cancer. The material sequenced was distant non-tumor lung tissue. CDR3: CASKASTDTQYF. In DNA form, the CDR3 reads TGCGCCAGCAAGGCTAGCACAGATACGCAGTATTTT.